This T cell receptor (beta chain) emerged from a study of post-analysis software for immune sequencing data. Study details: The courses of disease that were included comprised relapsing-remitting, secondary progressive and progressive-relapsing multiple sclerosis. Study-level findings and limits: Five TRBV segments, including TRBV5-6, TRBV5-1 and TRBV20-1, were more frequent in patients than controls.

On this clonotype: Its specificity is not known.

The CDR3 contains 14 residues. Unmatched junction bases numbered 4, after V lost 4 bases and J lost 5 bases. Germline CDR1 and CDR2: SGHRS and YFSETQ. Prepared TCR beta cDNA libraries contained unique molecular identifiers. TCRdb itself ran the PCR reads through MiXCR, one entry per CDR3 protein. The table includes approximately 660,000 distinct CDR3 sequences, more than 50% detected once. This TCR was recovered from a girl aged 2 to 10 with multiple sclerosis. The chain links TRBV5-1 to TRBJ2-1; 9 positions match TRBD1. The sample taken for sequencing was blood. The CDR3 loop reads CASSNRGLDNEQFF. The CDR3 DNA is TGCGCCAGCAGCAACAGGGGGCTCGACAATGAGCAGTTCTTC.